This T cell receptor beta chain comes out of a study of blood T cell repertoires in COVID-19. Per germline, CDR1 SNHLY and CDR2 FYNNEI. This CDR3 spans 15 amino acids. The V and J ends lost 2 bases and 3 bases respectively, with 11 bases between them. In the original processing: Reference gene primer amplification in the assay estimated nucleated cell counts. Sequencing was performed with immunoSEQ multiplex PCR; in TCRdb, only in-frame clones are kept and a portion is missing. V, J and clone size are those of that table, while D and trimming were read from the DNA. The sample yields around 150,000 clones, about nine tenths seen once.

The origin of this receptor is a woman aged 60-70 years with active or convalescent COVID-19. The sequencing sample was made of peripheral blood. The chain joins TRBV2 to TRBJ1-5, with D tentatively TRBD1 (6 bases). CDR3 protein: CASSETGRSNQPQHF. In DNA, the CDR3 is TGTGCCAGCAGTGAAACAGGGCGCTCCAATCAGCCCCAGCATTTT.